The TCR beta chain described here comes from a study of blood T cell repertoires in COVID-19. Study summary: The samples span acute and convalescent COVID-19 from the United States, Italy and Spain.

The germline gives CDR1 KGHDR, CDR2 SFDVKD. The CDR3 runs to 16 residues. J was trimmed by 5 bases and V by 2 bases; bases with no gene match: 3. Some clones are missing from TCRdb's copy, which holds only in-frame ones; the method was immunoSEQ multiplex PCR. The sample comprises around 160,000 clones, around 89% of which are singletons, and roughly 2.8% rests with the top ten. This sequence was found in a man aged 60 to 69 with acute or convalescent COVID-19. Sequencing was done on a sample of peripheral blood. The genes are TRBV24-1 and TRBJ2-2; 11 bases map to TRBD1. The CDR3 is CATSDSGTGGTGELFF. CDR3 sequence (DNA): TGTGCCACCAGTGATTCCGGGACAGGGGGGACCGGGGAGCTGTTTTTT.